Given below is one T cell receptor beta chain in context. Its cognate antigen is unknown. Using immunoSEQ multiplex PCR, the repertoire was profiled, and TCRdb retains in-frame clones only, with some absent. The table has approximately 100,000 clones, around nine tenths seen once. Noted time point: baseline pretreatment blood. Treatment meaning: 15 Gy SBRT to primary tumor, nephrectomy 4 weeks later. After SBRT, blood was collected at 2 and 4 weeks, plus baseline. The data belong to a study of radiation and T cells in renal cell carcinoma. As for the study in general: Nephrectomy followed 15 Gy stereotactic body radiation by 4 weeks. Study findings and constraints: From baseline, blood top tumor clonotypes peaked at 2 weeks post-radiation.

The sequence came from a middle-aged man with renal cell carcinoma. This specimen consisted of blood, obtained from a patient whose treatment included radiotherapy and nephrectomy.

The CDR3 bases are TGTGCCTGGAGTGCGGGACAGACCTACGGGGATGGCTACACCTTC. This translates into CAWSAGQTYGDGYTF. V is TRBV30 and J is TRBJ1-2, with 7 bases that match TRBD1. V lost 1 base and J lost 6; bases outside the gene matches: 11. Germline values: CDR1 GTSNPN, CDR2 SVGIG (reference sequence). This CDR3 is 15 amino acids long.